Sequencing of this T cell receptor beta chain was carried out in a study of untreated major depressive disorder. Assay used: immunoSEQ multiplex PCR; TCRdb lists only in-frame clones, some missing. In the table there are 20,000 to 25,000 clones, about 90% of which are singletons. Around 30 ml of peripheral blood was collected per donor. Magnetic negative selection enriched CD4+ T cells from thawed PBMCs. V was clipped by 3 bases and J by 8 bases; unmatched bases: 9. Germline values: CDR1 SGHTA, CDR2 FQGNSA. The CDR3 extends over 14 amino acids. The V gene is TRBV7-2, the J gene TRBJ1-2; 7 bases fit TRBD1. The specimen was CD4+ T cells from PBMCs. This receptor was identified in a woman younger than 45 in good health. The CDR3 sequence: CASSLTGPQVGYTF. In nucleotides, the CDR3 is TGTGCCAGCAGCTTGACAGGGCCTCAAGTAGGCTACACCTTC. The full variable domain, with the rest looked up from reference TRBV7-2 and TRBJ1-2, is GAGVSQSPSNKVTEKGKDVELRCDPISGHTALYWYRQSLGQGLEFLIYFQGNSAPDKSGLPSDRFSAERTGGSVSTLTIQRTQQEDSAVYLCASSLTGPQVGYTFGSGTRLTVV.